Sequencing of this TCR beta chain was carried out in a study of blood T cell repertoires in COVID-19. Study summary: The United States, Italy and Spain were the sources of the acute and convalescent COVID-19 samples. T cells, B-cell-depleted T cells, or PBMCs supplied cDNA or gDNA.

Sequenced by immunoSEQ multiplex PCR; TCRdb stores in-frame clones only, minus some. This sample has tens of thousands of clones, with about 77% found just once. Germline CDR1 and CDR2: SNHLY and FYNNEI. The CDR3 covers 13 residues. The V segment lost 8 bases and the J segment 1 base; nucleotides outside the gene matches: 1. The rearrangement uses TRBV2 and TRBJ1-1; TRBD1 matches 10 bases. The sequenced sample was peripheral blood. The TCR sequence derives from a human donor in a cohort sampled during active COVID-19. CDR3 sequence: CASRTGGNTEAFF. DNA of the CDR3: TGTGCCAGCCGGACAGGGGGGAACACTGAAGCTTTCTTT.